Shown below are 9 T cell receptor beta chains from a single sample sequenced in a study of shared T cell receptors in the human thymus. Assay: immunoSEQ multiplex PCR; the TCRdb copy retains only in-frame clones and omits some. The table has hundreds of thousands of clones, approximately 89% seen once; the top ten hold roughly 0.0087%. In addition, the sample was reused for a study of human thymus T cells.

Sequencing input: thymocytes. The receptors here all came from a boy under two years old with a congenital heart defect.

The chain joins TRBV6-4 to TRBJ1-2; TRBD1 agrees at 8 bases. The CDR3 spans 16 residues. V trimming: 0 bases; J trimming: 6 bases; junction bases outside the gene matches: 9. CDR1 and CDR2 (germline): MRHNA, SNTAGT. CDR3 nucleotides: TGTGCCAGCAGTGACTCCACAGACAGGGGAGTACATGGCTACACCTTC. Translating gives CASSDSTDRGVHGYTF.

The V and J genes are TRBV10-2 and TRBJ2-3; TRBD2 matches 7 bases. The germline V gene has CDR1 WSHSY and CDR2 SAAADI. The J segment lost 0 bases and the V segment lost 0 bases, leaving 0 bases of the junction unmatched. This CDR3 spans 15 amino acids. The CDR3 DNA reads as TGCGCCAGCAGTGAGTCGGGGGGGAGCACAGATACGCAGTATTTT. Protein product: CASSESGGSTDTQYF.

This chain connects TRBV5-1 to TRBJ1-2, with a tentative D call TRBD1 (5 bases). Germline V gene lookup returns CDR1 SGHRS and CDR2 YFSETQ. The germline V and J ends were trimmed by 0 bases and 3 bases, with 9 bases remaining between them. The length of the CDR3 is 14 residues. The CDR3 sequence is CASSLGREDYGYTF. The DNA of the CDR3 is TGCGCCAGCAGCTTGGGCAGGGAGGACTATGGCTACACCTTC.

The chain couples TRBV4-1 to TRBJ2-4, with 8 bases aligning to TRBD1. The CDR3 length is 19 residues. V was pared by 5 bases and J by 0 bases, with 15 bases of the junction left unmatched. CDR1 MGHRA and CDR2 YSYEKL come from the germline V gene. Here the CDR3 DNA reads TGCGCCAGCAGCTATATCCGGGACAGGACCCACCTAGCCAAAAACATTCAGTACTTC. As protein: CASSYIRDRTHLAKNIQYF.

Turning to this clone: A junction boundary mismatches the germline segment, possibly from a read error. Other DNA sequences in this specimen translate into the identical CDR3. CDR3 sequence reads: CASTMRGSSYNSPLHF. The CDR3 DNA is TGTGCCAGCACCATGAGGGGGAGCTCCTATAATTCCCCCCTCCACTTT. V and J are TRBV2 and TRBJ1-6, with a weak D call TRBD1 (6 bases). The CDR3 totals 16 residues. CDR1 is SNHLY, CDR2 FYNNEI, per germline.

The V call is TRBV5-6, the J call TRBJ2-1, with 14 nucleotides matching TRBD2. CDR1 SGHDT and CDR2 YYEEEE come from the germline V gene. The V gene end was trimmed by 4 bases and the J gene end by 6 bases; junction bases not matched to a gene: 6. This CDR3 has 16 amino acids. The CDR3 spells CASSPRLAGGRNEQFF. CDR3 coding DNA: TGTGCCAGCAGCCCGAGACTAGCGGGAGGGCGCAATGAGCAGTTCTTC. The variable domain in full, with the rest retrieved from reference TRBV5-6 and TRBJ2-1, is DAGVTQSPTHLIKTRGQQVTLRCSPKSGHDTVSWYQQALGQGPQFIFQYYEEEERQRGNFPDRFSGHQFPNYSSELNVNALLLGDSALYLCASSPRLAGGRNEQFFGPGTRLTVL.

The gene calls are TRBV5-6 and TRBJ2-5; D is perhaps TRBD1 (5 bases). The DNA matches TRBJ2-7 better at its end, which makes the J call doubtful. Germline-derived CDR1 and CDR2 are SGHDT and YYEEEE. CDR3 size: 12 residues. CDR3: CARYRRNYEQYF. Here the CDR3 DNA reads TGTGCCAGATACAGGAGAAACTACGAGCAGTACTTC.

The CDR3 loop is CASSVGTSDYEQYF. For the CDR3, the DNA is TGTGCCAGCAGCGTAGGGACTAGCGACTACGAGCAGTACTTC. This rearrangement joins TRBV9 to TRBJ2-7; 9 bases agree with TRBD2. CDR1 SGDLS and CDR2 YYNGEE come from the germline V gene. The CDR3 length is 14 residues. The V gene end was trimmed by 0 bases and the J gene end by 3 bases; junction bases not matched to a gene: 1.

This clone occurred a few times. This chain uses TRBV7-2 with TRBJ1-2; the D gene is possibly TRBD1 (6 bases). The CDR3 is made up of 15 amino acids. Germline CDR1 SGHTA, CDR2 FQGNSA. V gave up 0 bases and J gave up 5 bases, with 13 bases separating them. DNA for the CDR3: TGTGCCAGCAGCTTAGCGCTGACAGGATTTTATGGCTACACCTTC. This translates into CASSLALTGFYGYTF.